This TCR beta chain was profiled in a study of blood T cell repertoires in COVID-19 (TCRdb year 2020). About the investigation overall: Samples covering the acute and convalescent phases of COVID-19 were provided by collaborators in the United States, Italy and Spain. HLA class I and class II types, where available, came from metadata supplied by the sample provider rather than from assay-based typing. Nearly every sample came with metadata listing a de-identified subject ID, COVID-19 status, age in years and sex. The repertoires were released in a freely available public database intended as a resource for research on the immune response to SARS-CoV-2. The prospective study material was composed of cDNA or gDNA derived from T cells, B-cell-depleted T cells, or PBMCs. Subjects who had been exposed to COVID-19, were actively infected with it, or had recovered from it provided the deeply sampled blood TCRbeta repertoires that made up the dataset. Samples came from the ongoing ImmuneRACE study (first 160 participants) plus 1,254 subjects from 6 global collaborators. The full study reports these points: How much clinical and demographic metadata was included differed by source and by participant, and the metadata was provided uncurated.

Looking up the germline V gene yields CDR1 SGHDT and CDR2 YYEEEE. From V the trimming removes 0 bases and from J it removes 1 base, while the gene matches leave 1 base of the junction unaccounted for. From the cysteine through the phenylalanine, the CDR3 covers 14 amino acids. The kept DNA is CDR3 alone, 42 bases in frame from the first base. This clone was recorded a few times. No antigen is known for it. Nothing much larger sits one base from this clone, and base qualities are not available. TCRbeta CDR3 regions were amplified from genomic DNA by means of the immunoSEQ Assay, a bias-controlled multiplex PCR. Per the source publication's procedure: The number of nucleated cells in each sample was estimated by amplification of reference gene primers within the assay. Sequence reads were collapsed and filtered to measure the absolute abundance of every unique TCRbeta CDR3 rearrangement. For each sample, productive Simpson clonality was calculated by taking the square root of Simpson's diversity index across productive rearrangements. TCRdb limited this immuneACCESS table to in-frame rearrangements with V and J called. A share of clones is missing; checked studies link under half to unresolved V genes, and the rest is unexplained. V, J and clone size derive from that table, while D and trimming were established from the DNA sequence. The sample profile shows about 98,000 clones; around 82% of them were found once. Approximately 11% of the sample belongs to the ten largest clones.

Whole blood was collected in K2EDTA tubes by collaborating institutions according to the institutions' own protocols. Collaborator samples were shipped for TCRbeta analysis as frozen whole blood, isolated PBMCs, or DNA extracted from either sample type. This receptor chain uses TRBV5-6 and TRBJ2-7; 7 bases in the junction line up with TRBD1. The TCR was taken from a man aged 65 to 79 with active or convalescent COVID-19. Sequencing input: peripheral blood. The DNA is as follows: TGTGCCAGCAGCTTGGAGACAGGGTCCTACGAGCAGTACTTC. Its translation is CASSLETGSYEQYF.